Each of the 17 T cell receptor beta chains below was sequenced from the same sample in a study of T cell responses to AZD1222 COVID-19 vaccine. Assay: immunoSEQ multiplex PCR; the TCRdb copy retains only in-frame clones and omits some. The sample lists just under 75,000 clones; over 70% were seen once. Sequenced material: peripheral blood, taken 28 days after the second AZD1222 dose. Receptors originate from an adult who received the AZD1222 COVID-19 vaccine.

The chain carries TRBV5-5 and TRBJ1-5; D unclear. The CDR3 sequence is 14 residues long. Looked up from germline, CDR1 is SGHKS and CDR2 is YYEKEE (reference sequence). With 3 bases removed from V and 0 bases from J, the gap between germline ends came to 7 bases. The CDR3 nucleotides read TGTGCCAGCAGCTCCGCCCCTAGCAATCAGCCCCAGCATTTT. Translating gives CASSSAPSNQPQHF.

V is TRBV5-6 and J is TRBJ2-7, with D possibly matching TRBD2 (6 bases). V shed 0 bases and J shed 5 bases, with 12 bases lying between them. Germline CDR1 and CDR2: SGHDT and YYEEEE. This CDR3 has 14 amino acids. For the CDR3, the DNA is TGTGCCAGCAGCTTGGTGGAGGGCGGGAACGAGCAGTACTTC. Encoded protein: CASSLVEGGNEQYF.

The CDR3 reads CASSLAGGPASEQYF. As DNA, the CDR3 is TGCGCCAGCAGCTTGGCAGGGGGGCCTGCCTCCGAGCAGTACTTC. The chain links TRBV5-1 to TRBJ2-7; possibly TRBD1 for D (7 bases). CDR3 length: 15 amino acids. V lost 0 bases to trimming and J lost 6 bases, with 16 bases between them. The germline V gene encodes CDR1 SGHRS and CDR2 YFSETQ.

The chain couples TRBV4-1 to TRBJ2-7, with 9 bases that match TRBD2. Trimming removed 1 base from V and 2 bases from J; junction bases left unmatched: 9. CDR3 length: 17 residues. The V gene's germline CDR1 is MGHRA and CDR2 YSYEKL. The CDR3 bases are TGCGCCAGCAGCCAAGGAACAGCGGGAGGCTCCACCTACGAGCAGTACTTC. It yields the protein CASSQGTAGGSTYEQYF.

The chain is built from TRBV19 and TRBJ2-1; 11 bases line up with TRBD1. The CDR3 is made up of 14 amino acids. CDR1 LNHDA and CDR2 SQIVND come from the germline V gene (reference sequence). V trimming: 5 bases; J trimming: 8 bases; junction bases outside the gene matches: 5. The CDR3 sequence: CASSLPGQGDEQFF. The CDR3 region has the DNA TGTGCCAGTAGTTTGCCGGGACAGGGGGATGAGCAGTTCTTC.

The rearrangement joins TRBV6-5 to TRBJ1-2; 10 bases align to TRBD1. In germline, CDR1 is MNHEY, CDR2 SVGAGI. The junction had 7 bases not matched to a gene; V was cut back by 3 bases and J by 3 bases. There are 16 residues in the CDR3. CDR3: CASSYGTGAGDYGYTF. As DNA, the CDR3 is TGTGCCAGCAGTTATGGGACAGGGGCCGGAGACTATGGCTACACCTTC.

The rearrangement links TRBV5-6 to TRBJ1-1, with D uncertain. The CDR3 spans 14 residues. Trimming shortened V by 3 bases and J by 3 bases, and 12 bases separated the two germline ends. CDR1 is SGHDT, CDR2 YYEEEE, per germline. The CDR3 DNA sequence: TGTGCCAGCAGCTCCATTAACTTAGACACTGAAGCTTTCTTT. This codes for CASSSINLDTEAFF.

The chain combines TRBV12-5 with TRBJ2-7, with TRBD1 matching 8 bases. This CDR3 region has 12 residues. V trimming: 7 bases; J trimming: 4 bases; junction bases outside the gene matches: 3. The germline CDR1 and CDR2 sequences are LGHNT and FRNRAP. The CDR3 DNA sequence: TGTGCTAGTGCAGACAGGGGTTACGAGCAGTACTTC. Protein sequence: CASADRGYEQYF.

The chain uses TRBV10-2 and TRBJ1-1; D perhaps matches TRBD1 (5 bases). Germline V lookup: CDR1 WSHSY, CDR2 SAAADI. The CDR3 is 13 residues long. V was trimmed by 4 bases and J by 1 base, leaving 7 bases between them. As DNA, the CDR3 is TGCGCCAGCAGTGTGACAGAGAACACTGAAGCTTTCTTT. Translation gives CASSVTENTEAFF.

The rearrangement joins TRBV14 to TRBJ1-2; D call uncertain. V was cut by 1 base and J by 0 bases, with 6 bases left in between. The CDR3 is made up of 14 amino acids. Germline V gene data show CDR1 as SGHDN and CDR2 as FVKESK. The CDR3 DNA sequence: TGTGCCAGCAGCCAAGGAGAAGCTAACTATGGCTACACCTTC. It codes for CASSQGEANYGYTF.

The chain links TRBV19 to TRBJ1-2; no reliable D call. The germline V and J ends were trimmed by 3 bases and 4 bases, with 9 bases remaining between them. Germline values: CDR1 LNHDA, CDR2 SQIVND (reference sequence). The CDR3 has 13 residues. CDR3 nucleotides: TGTGCCAGTAGTATTCGGCCACTCTATGGCTACACCTTC. This sequence encodes CASSIRPLYGYTF.

The sample holds a few counts of this clone. This chain uses TRBV5-1 with TRBJ1-1; D not certain. V was shortened by 2 bases and J by 2 bases, with 10 bases between the two germline ends. Germline assignment: CDR1 SGHRS and CDR2 YFSETQ. This CDR3 contains 14 residues. This CDR3 is CASSFQTDNTEAFF. The DNA for the CDR3 is TGCGCCAGCAGCTTTCAAACAGATAACACTGAAGCTTTCTTT.

The chain joins TRBV29-1 to TRBJ2-5; D is unclear. The length of the CDR3 is 12 residues. The germline V gene has CDR1 SQVTM and CDR2 ANQGSEA. The V end lost 2 bases, the J end lost 7 bases, and 11 bases lay between the germline ends. In nucleotides, the CDR3 is TGCAGCGTTGAAAGGCAGGAAGGGACCCAGTACTTC. It specifies CSVERQEGTQYF.

V and J are TRBV5-6 and TRBJ2-2; D is unclear. Trimming took 2 bases from V and 4 from J, leaving 9 bases between them. Per germline, CDR1 SGHDT and CDR2 YYEEEE. The CDR3 consists of 14 residues. The CDR3 is CASSFGVATGELFF. DNA for the CDR3: TGTGCCAGCAGCTTTGGCGTGGCCACCGGGGAGCTGTTTTTT.

V and J are TRBV6-2 or TRBV6-3 and TRBJ2-1, with D uncertain. Looked up from germline, CDR1 is MNHEY and CDR2 is SVGEGT. The germline V and J ends were trimmed by 4 bases and 8 bases, with 15 bases remaining between them. The CDR3 spans 14 residues. The CDR3 sequence is CASSSGIQRYEQFF. The CDR3 bases are TGTGCCAGCAGTTCCGGCATACAGAGGTATGAGCAGTTCTTC.

The gene calls are TRBV6-6 and TRBJ2-3, with D unclear. The CDR3 has 13 residues. Trimming took 6 bases from V and 4 from J, leaving 11 bases between them. Germline CDR1 and CDR2: MNHNY and SVGAGI (reference sequence). The CDR3 coding sequence is TGTGCCAGCAGCCCGCGGTGGGCAGATACGCAGTATTTT. It specifies CASSPRWADTQYF.

This CDR3 is CASSFQGSNSPLHF. The CDR3 region has the DNA TGTGCCAGCAGCTTTCAGGGAAGCAATTCACCCCTCCACTTT. J is TRBJ1-6 and V is TRBV7-2; TRBD1 is a possible D gene (5 bases). CDR3 size: 14 residues. Per the germline V gene, CDR1 is SGHTA and CDR2 is FQGNSA. Trimming cost V 3 bases and J 7 bases, with 10 bases left between them.